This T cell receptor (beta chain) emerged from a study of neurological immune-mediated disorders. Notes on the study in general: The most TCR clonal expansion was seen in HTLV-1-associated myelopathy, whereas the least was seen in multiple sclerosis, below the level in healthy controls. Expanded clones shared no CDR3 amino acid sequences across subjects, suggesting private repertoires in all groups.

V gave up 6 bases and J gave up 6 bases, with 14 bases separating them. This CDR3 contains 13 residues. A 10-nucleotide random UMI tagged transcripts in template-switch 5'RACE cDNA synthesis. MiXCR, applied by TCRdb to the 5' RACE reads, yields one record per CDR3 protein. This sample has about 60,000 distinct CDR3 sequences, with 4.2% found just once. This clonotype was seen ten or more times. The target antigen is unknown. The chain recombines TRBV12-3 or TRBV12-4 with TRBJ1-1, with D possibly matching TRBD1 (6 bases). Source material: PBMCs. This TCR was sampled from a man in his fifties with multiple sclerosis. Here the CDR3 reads CASSKQEGAEAFF. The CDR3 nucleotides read TGTGCCAGCAGCAAACAAGAGGGGGCTGAAGCTTTCTTT.